The clone carrying this TCR beta chain occurred many times. These data are taken from a study of read filtering for tumor transcriptome and immune sequencing. On the study more broadly: Mean patient age was roughly 66 years, range roughly 45 to 80; 17 to 20 male, some 15 female. After DNase treatment, RNA was made into whole-transcriptome libraries. TCR-mapped reads were about 4 to 11 million with IR-seq versus roughly 75 to 1,300 with RNA-seq.

From germline, CDR1 is SGHNT and CDR2 YYREEE (reference sequence). The CDR3 extends over 15 amino acids. Losses at the gene ends were 9 bases for V and 3 bases for J; bases not matched to a gene: 10. At the time of active disease, bone marrow was collected from every patient. The library was built from about 0.4 ug RNA with molecular barcoded adaptors for alpha/delta and beta/gamma chains. TCRdb itself ran the reads through MiXCR, one entry per CDR3 protein. The sample contains 35,000 to 50,000 distinct CDR3 sequences, approximately 10% of which appear only once. The chain is built from TRBV5-4 and TRBJ2-2, with TRBD2 matching 8 bases. The sample was a population of CD138-negative cells sorted from bone marrow. The receptor was derived from a donor at least 40 years old with multiple myeloma. As DNA, the CDR3 is TGTGCCACCTACCGGGGCGGGGGGTACACCGGGGAGCTGTTTTTT. This codes for CATYRGGGYTGELFF. Variable domain in full (rest from reference TRBV5-4 and TRBJ2-2): ETGVTQSPTHLIKTRGQQVTLRCSSQSGHNTVSWYQQALGQGPQFIFQYYREEENGRGNFPPRFSGLQFPNYSSELNVNALELDDSALYLCATYRGGGYTGELFFGEGSRLTVL.